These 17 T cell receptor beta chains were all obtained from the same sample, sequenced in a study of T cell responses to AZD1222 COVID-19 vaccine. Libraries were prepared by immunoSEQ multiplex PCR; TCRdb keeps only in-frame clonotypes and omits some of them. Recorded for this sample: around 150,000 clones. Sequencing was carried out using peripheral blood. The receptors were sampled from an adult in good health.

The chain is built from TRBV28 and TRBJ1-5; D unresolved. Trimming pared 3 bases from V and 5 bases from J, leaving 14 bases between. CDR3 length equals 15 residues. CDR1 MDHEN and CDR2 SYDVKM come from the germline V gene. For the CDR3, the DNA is TGTGCCAGCAGTTTGGAGGTCACAACCTATCAGCCCCAGCATTTT. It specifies CASSLEVTTYQPQHF.

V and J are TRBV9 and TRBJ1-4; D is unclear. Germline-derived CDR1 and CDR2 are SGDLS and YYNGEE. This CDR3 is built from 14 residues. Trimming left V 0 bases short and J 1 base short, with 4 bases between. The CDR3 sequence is CASSVVGTNEKLFF. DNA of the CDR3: TGTGCCAGCAGCGTAGTGGGAACTAATGAAAAACTGTTTTTT.

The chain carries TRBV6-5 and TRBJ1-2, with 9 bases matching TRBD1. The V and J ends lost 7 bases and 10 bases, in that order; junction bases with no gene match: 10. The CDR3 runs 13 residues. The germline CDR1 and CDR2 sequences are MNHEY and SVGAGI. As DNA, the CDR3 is TGTGCCAGCACCAAAACAGGGGGCGCCGACTACACCTTC. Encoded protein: CASTKTGGADYTF.

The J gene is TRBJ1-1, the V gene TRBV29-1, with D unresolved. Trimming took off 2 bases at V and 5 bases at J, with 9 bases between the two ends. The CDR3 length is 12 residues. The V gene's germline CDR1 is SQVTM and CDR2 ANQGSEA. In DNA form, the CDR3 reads TGCAGCGTTGAATGGGGTGGGACTGAAGCTTTCTTT. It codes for CSVEWGGTEAFF.

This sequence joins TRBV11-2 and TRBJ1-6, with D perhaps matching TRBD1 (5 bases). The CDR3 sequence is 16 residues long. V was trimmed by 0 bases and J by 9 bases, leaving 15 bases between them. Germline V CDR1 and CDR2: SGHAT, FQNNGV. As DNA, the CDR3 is TGTGCCAGCAGCTTAGATCTGGGGCAAGCAGGTTCACCCCTCCACTTT. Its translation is CASSLDLGQAGSPLHF.

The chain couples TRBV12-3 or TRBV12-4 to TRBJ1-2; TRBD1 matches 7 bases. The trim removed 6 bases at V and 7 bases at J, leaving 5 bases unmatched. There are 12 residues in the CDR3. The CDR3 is CASSPNRGGYTF. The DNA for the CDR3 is TGTGCCAGCAGCCCTAACAGGGGTGGCTACACCTTC.

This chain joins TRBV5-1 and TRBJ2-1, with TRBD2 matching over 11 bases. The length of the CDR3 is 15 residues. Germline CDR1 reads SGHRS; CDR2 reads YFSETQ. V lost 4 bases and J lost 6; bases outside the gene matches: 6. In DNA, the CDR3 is TGCGCCAGCAGCCCGACTAGCGGGGACCTCAATGAGCAGTTCTTC. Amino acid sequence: CASSPTSGDLNEQFF.

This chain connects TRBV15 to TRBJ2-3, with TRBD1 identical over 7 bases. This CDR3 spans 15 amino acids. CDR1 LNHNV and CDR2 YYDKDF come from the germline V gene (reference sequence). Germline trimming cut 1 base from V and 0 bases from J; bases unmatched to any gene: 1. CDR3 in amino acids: CATSRAGQSTDTQYF. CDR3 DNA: TGTGCCACCAGCAGAGCGGGACAGAGCACAGATACGCAGTATTTT.

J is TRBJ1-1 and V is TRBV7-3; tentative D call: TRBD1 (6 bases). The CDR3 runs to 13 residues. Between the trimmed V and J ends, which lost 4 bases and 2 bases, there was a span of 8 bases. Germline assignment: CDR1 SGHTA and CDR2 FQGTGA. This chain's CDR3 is CASSWTANTEAFF. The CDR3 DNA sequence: TGTGCCAGCAGCTGGACAGCTAACACTGAAGCTTTCTTT.

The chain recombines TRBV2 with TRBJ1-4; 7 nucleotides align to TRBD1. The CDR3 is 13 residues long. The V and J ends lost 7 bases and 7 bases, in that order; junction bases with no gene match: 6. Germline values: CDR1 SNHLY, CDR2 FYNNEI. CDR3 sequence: CASTGRGGEKLFF. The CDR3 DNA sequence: TGTGCCAGCACGGGCAGGGGGGGTGAAAAACTGTTTTTT.

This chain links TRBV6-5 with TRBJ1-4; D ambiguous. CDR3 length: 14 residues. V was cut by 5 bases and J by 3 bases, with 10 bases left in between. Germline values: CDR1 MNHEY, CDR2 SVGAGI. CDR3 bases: TGTGCCAGCAGTCTTCGTACACCTAATGAAAAACTGTTTTTT. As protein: CASSLRTPNEKLFF.

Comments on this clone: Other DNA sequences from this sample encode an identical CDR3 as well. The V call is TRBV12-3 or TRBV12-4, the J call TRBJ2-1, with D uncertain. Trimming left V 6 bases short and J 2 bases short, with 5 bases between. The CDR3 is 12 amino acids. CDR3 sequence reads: CASRRTYNEQFF. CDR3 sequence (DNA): TGTGCCAGCAGACGGACCTACAATGAGCAGTTCTTC.

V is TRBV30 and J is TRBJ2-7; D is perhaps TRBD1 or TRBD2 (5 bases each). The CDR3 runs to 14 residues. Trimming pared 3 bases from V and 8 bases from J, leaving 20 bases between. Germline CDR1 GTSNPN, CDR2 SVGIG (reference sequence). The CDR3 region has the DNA TGTGCCTGGAGCGGGATTGGGGACGCCGGGAAGCAGTACTTC. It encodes CAWSGIGDAGKQYF. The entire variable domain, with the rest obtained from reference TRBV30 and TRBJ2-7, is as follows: SQTIHQWPATLVQPVGSPLSLECTVEGTSNPNLYWYRQAAGRGLQLLFYSVGIGQISSEVPQNLSASRPQDRQFILSSKKLLLSDSGFYLCAWSGIGDAGKQYFGPGTRLTVT.

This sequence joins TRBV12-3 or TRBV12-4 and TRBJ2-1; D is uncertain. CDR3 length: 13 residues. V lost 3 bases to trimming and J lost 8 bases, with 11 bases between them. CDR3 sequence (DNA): TGTGCCAGCAGTTTCGAGCGTTTCGATGAGCAGTTCTTC. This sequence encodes CASSFERFDEQFF.

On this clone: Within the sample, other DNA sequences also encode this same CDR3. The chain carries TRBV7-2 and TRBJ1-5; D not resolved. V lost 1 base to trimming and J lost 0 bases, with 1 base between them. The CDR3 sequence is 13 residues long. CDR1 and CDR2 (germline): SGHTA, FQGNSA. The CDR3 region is CASSLDSNQPQHF. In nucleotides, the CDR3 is TGTGCCAGCAGCTTAGATAGCAATCAGCCCCAGCATTTT.

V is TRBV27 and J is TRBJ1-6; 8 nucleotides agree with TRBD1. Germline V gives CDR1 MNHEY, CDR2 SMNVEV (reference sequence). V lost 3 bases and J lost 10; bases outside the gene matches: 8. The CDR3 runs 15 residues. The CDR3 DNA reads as TGTGCCAGCAGTTTTGGAACAGGGGGAGGCTCACCCCTCCACTTT. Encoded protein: CASSFGTGGGSPLHF.

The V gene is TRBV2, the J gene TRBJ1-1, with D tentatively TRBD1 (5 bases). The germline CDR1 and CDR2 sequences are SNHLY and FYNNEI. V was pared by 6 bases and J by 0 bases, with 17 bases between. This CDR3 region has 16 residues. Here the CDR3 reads CASRKSEGPMNTEAFF. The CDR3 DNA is TGTGCCAGCAGGAAATCAGAGGGACCGATGAACACTGAAGCTTTCTTT.